One sample yielded the 10 T cell receptor beta chains listed below, sequenced in a study of CD8 T cells in ankylosing spondylitis. TCRdb independently ran MiXCR on the 5' RACE reads; one entry per CDR3 protein. Seen here are 350,000 or so distinct CDR3 sequences, about 9.9% observed once, and the top ten hold roughly 9.2%. Material: blood, either unsorted or a sorted T cell fraction (not recorded which). Every receptor here comes from a female donor with ankylosing spondylitis or in good health (not recorded which).

This clonotype has a handful of counts. This chain uses TRBV29-1 with TRBJ1-1; D is ambiguous. V was shortened by 7 bases and J by 5 bases, with 8 bases between the two germline ends. Germline assignment: CDR1 SQVTM and CDR2 ANQGSEA. The CDR3 consists of 10 residues. The DNA of the CDR3 is TGCAGCGCCATCCGAACTGAAGCTTTCTTT. The encoded protein is CSAIRTEAFF.

This clonotype came up many times. The chain links TRBV29-1 to TRBJ2-1, with D uncertain. Looked up from germline, CDR1 is SQVTM and CDR2 is ANQGSEA. This CDR3 is built from 9 residues. V lost 7 bases and J 14 bases, leaving 12 bases between the germline ends. Here the CDR3 reads CSAGPQEFF. CDR3 sequence (DNA): TGCAGCGCCGGCCCTCAGGAGTTCTTC.

The V gene is TRBV12-3 or TRBV12-4, the J gene TRBJ2-5, with TRBD2 matching over 12 bases. The ends lost 8 bases at V and 2 bases at J; junction bases unmatched: 3. The CDR3 loop spans 14 amino acids. CDR3 coding DNA: TGTGCCAGCGCTAGCGGGAGGGGACAAGAGACCCAGTACTTC. Its translation: CASASGRGQETQYF.

This clonotype was counted a few times. CDR3 nucleotide sequence: TGCGCCAGCAGCTTGAGGGGCTCGGGAGAAGAGACCCAGTACTTC. This translates into CASSLRGSGEETQYF. This chain joins TRBV5-1 and TRBJ2-5, with a tentative D call TRBD2 (6 bases). V lost 1 base and J 3 bases, leaving 13 bases between the germline ends. Germline values: CDR1 SGHRS, CDR2 YFSETQ. The CDR3 sequence is 15 residues long.

In its sample, this clonotype was seen many times. The chain joins TRBV18 to TRBJ1-5; the D gene is possibly TRBD1 (5 bases). This CDR3 contains 13 residues. Trimming stripped 6 bases from V and 9 bases from J, with 15 bases between. Germline V lookup: CDR1 KGHSH, CDR2 LQKENI. This CDR3 is CASSPGRTLPQHF. The DNA of the CDR3 is TGTGCCAGCTCGCCAGGGCGAACCCTGCCCCAGCATTTT.

The sample holds many counts of this clonotype. The chain uses TRBV12-3 or TRBV12-4 and TRBJ1-2; D gene ambiguous. Trimming pared 2 bases from V and 4 bases from J, leaving 8 bases between. The CDR3 length is 13 residues. In nucleotides, the CDR3 is TGTGCCAGCAGTTTACGGGGAGGCTATGGCTACACCTTC. This gives the protein CASSLRGGYGYTF.

This clonotype was seen at least ten times. CDR3 nucleotide sequence: TGTGCCAGCACAGGGGTGTACGAGCAGTACTTC. Residues: CASTGVYEQYF. The V gene is TRBV28, the J gene TRBJ2-7; possibly TRBD1 for D (6 bases). The CDR3 loop spans 11 amino acids. The germline V and J ends were trimmed by 7 bases and 4 bases, with 8 bases remaining between them. In germline, CDR1 is MDHEN, CDR2 SYDVKM.

The table lists this clonotype with many counts. The chain uses TRBV20-1 and TRBJ2-5; 7 nucleotides align to TRBD2. Per germline, CDR1 DFQATT and CDR2 SNEGSKA (reference sequence). The CDR3 extends over 12 amino acids. V was pared by 5 bases and J by 4 bases, with 4 bases of the junction left unmatched. In DNA, the CDR3 is TGCAGTGCTCAAGCGGGATTAGAGACCCAGTACTTC. Amino acids: CSAQAGLETQYF.

The sample holds a few counts of this clonotype. The J gene is TRBJ2-1, the V gene TRBV12-3 or TRBV12-4, with TRBD2 matching over 9 bases. The V and J ends lost 6 bases and 2 bases, in that order; junction bases with no gene match: 11. The CDR3 spans 17 residues. DNA of the CDR3: TGTGCCAGCAGGACCTCCCGGGCTAGCGGGACCTACAATGAGCAGTTCTTC. Translated, it gives CASRTSRASGTYNEQFF.

CDR3 sequence (DNA): TGTGCCAGCAGTAACGGACGGGTGGGATATGGCTACACCTTC. Residues: CASSNGRVGYGYTF. V usage is TRBV27 and J usage is TRBJ1-2; D unresolved. The ends were cut back, 5 bases at V and 5 bases at J, with 15 bases in the middle. CDR3 size: 14 residues. The V gene's germline CDR1 is MNHEY and CDR2 SMNVEV (reference sequence).